This TCR beta chain was captured by sequencing in a study of OX40 agonist ivuxolimab in advanced cancers. On the study more broadly: Each patient was given ivuxolimab into a vein every 2 weeks, at 0.01 to 10 mg/kg. Three patients showed partial responses: one hepatocellular carcinoma and two cutaneous melanoma cases. Past anti-PD-1, anti-PD-L1 or anti-CTLA-4 therapy was accepted, and roughly 40% had received some.

Repertoires were generated with immunoSEQ multiplex PCR, while TCRdb's copy carries only in-frame clones and drops some. The sample records more than 35,000 clones, roughly 82% being singletons. Trimming shortened V by 2 bases and J by 2 bases, and 4 bases separated the two germline ends. This CDR3 is built from 12 residues. Germline CDR1 SNHLY, CDR2 FYNNEI. This clone is a singleton in its sample. V gene TRBV2 combines with J gene TRBJ2-7; no clear D. This TCR was sampled from an adult with an advanced solid tumor such as melanoma, head and neck, liver or kidney cancer. Here the sequenced sample was CD4+ or CD8+ T cells sorted from blood, taken in a trial of the OX40 agonist ivuxolimab. In DNA, the CDR3 is TGTGCCAGCAGTGAAAAGACCTACGAGCAGTACTTC. Residues: CASSEKTYEQYF.